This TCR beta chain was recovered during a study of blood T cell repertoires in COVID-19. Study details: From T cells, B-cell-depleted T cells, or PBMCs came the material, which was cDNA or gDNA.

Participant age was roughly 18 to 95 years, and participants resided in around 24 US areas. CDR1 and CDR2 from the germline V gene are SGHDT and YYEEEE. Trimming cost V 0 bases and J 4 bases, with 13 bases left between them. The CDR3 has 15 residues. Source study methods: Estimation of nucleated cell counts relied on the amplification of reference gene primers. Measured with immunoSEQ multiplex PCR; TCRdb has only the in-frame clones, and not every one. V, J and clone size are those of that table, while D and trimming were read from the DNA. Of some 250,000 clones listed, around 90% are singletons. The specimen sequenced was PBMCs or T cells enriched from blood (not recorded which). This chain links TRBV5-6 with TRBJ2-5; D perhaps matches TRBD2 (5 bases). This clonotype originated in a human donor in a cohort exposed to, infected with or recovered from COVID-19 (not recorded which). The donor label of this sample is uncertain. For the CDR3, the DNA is TGTGCCAGCAGCTTGGGAGGGATACGGCCAGAGACCCAGTACTTC. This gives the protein CASSLGGIRPETQYF.